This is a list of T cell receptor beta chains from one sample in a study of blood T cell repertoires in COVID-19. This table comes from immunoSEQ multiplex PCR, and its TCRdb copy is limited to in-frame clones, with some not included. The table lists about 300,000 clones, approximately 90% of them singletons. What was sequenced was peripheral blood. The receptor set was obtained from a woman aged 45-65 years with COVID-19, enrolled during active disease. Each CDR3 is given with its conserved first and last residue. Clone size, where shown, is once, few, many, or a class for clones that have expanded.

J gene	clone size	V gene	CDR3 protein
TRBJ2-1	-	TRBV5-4	CASSLKGLDEQFF
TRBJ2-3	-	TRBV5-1	CASSLWGGGTDTQYF
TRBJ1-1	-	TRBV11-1	CASSSFRGQYSEAFF
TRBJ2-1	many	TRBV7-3	CASSPQTASNEQFF
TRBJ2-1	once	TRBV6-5	CASRNLAEYNEQFF
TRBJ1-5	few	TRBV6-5	CASSYKATQHF
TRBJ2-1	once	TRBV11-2	CASSAGTSGSPLYNEQFF
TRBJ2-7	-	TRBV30	CAWSVSAGSYEQYF
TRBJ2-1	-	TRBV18	CASSPLTVSYNEQFF
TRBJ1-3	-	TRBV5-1	CASSLPIGNTIYF
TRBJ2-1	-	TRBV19	CASTSSGVGEQFF
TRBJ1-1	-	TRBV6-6	CASIVGRVAFF
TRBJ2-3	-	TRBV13	CASSLGLSRWAGGPTDTQYF
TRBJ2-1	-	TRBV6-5	CASSFDRGPANEQFF
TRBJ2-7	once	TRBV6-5	CASRTDRGPYEQYF
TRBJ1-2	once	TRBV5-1	CASRDGTGAGYTF